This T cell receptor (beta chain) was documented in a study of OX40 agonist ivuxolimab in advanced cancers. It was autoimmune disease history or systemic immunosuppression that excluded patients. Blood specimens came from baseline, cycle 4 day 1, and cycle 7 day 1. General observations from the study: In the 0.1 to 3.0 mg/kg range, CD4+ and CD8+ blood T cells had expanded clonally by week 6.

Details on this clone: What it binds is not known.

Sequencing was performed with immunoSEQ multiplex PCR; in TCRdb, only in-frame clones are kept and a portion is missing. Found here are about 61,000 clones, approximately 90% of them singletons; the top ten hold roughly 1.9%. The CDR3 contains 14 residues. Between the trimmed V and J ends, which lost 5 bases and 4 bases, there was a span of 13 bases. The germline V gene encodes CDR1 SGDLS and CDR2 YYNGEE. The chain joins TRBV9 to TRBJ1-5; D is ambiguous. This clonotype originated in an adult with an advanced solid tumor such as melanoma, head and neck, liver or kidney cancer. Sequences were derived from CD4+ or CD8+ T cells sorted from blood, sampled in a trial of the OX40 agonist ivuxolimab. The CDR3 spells CASSRALANQPQHF. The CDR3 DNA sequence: TGTGCCAGCAGTAGGGCGCTGGCGAATCAGCCCCAGCATTTT.